Below, 10 T cell receptor beta chains from the same sample are listed, as sequenced in a study of blood T cell repertoires in COVID-19. Here immunoSEQ multiplex PCR was the method, and the copy in TCRdb shows in-frame clones only, minus some. The profile shows 250,000 to 300,000 clones, roughly 93% of them singletons. The sequenced material came from PBMCs or T cells enriched from blood (not recorded which). The source of these receptors is a woman aged 40 to 49 with acute COVID-19.

Here the CDR3 DNA reads TGTGCCATCAGTGAACCGGGGACTAGCGGCTCGACCACAGATACGCAGTATTTT. Protein sequence: CAISEPGTSGSTTDTQYF. The rearrangement joins TRBV10-3 to TRBJ2-3; TRBD2 agrees at 11 bases. From germline, CDR1 is ENHRY and CDR2 SYGVKD. There are 18 residues in the CDR3. V was pared by 3 bases and J by 2 bases, with 10 bases of the junction left unmatched.

CDR3 amino acids: CASSLDRTGNQPQHF. CDR3 DNA sequence: TGTGCCAGCAGTCTCGACAGGACGGGCAATCAGCCCCAGCATTTT. This sequence joins TRBV6-5 and TRBJ1-5, with a weak D call TRBD1 (6 bases). Per the germline V gene, CDR1 is MNHEY and CDR2 is SVGAGI. The CDR3 contains 15 residues. Trimming left V 5 bases short and J 2 bases short, with 13 bases between.

This rearrangement joins TRBV7-3 to TRBJ2-2; D may be TRBD2 (5 bases). From germline, CDR1 is SGHTA and CDR2 FQGTGA. The length of the CDR3 is 16 residues. The V end was cut by 2 bases, the J end by 5 bases, with 15 bases between. CDR3 protein: CASSLDGGLRTGELFF. The CDR3 region has the DNA TGTGCCAGCAGCTTAGACGGTGGACTGCGGACCGGGGAGCTGTTTTTT.

The chain has TRBV27 and TRBJ1-1; TRBD1 matches at 7 bases. This CDR3 has 15 amino acids. V shed 5 bases and J 2 bases; nucleotides not matched to a gene: 8. The germline gives CDR1 MNHEY, CDR2 SMNVEV (reference sequence). The CDR3 DNA follows: TGTGCCAGCAGTCCCAGGGGGTTTGGAAACACTGAAGCTTTCTTT. Residues: CASSPRGFGNTEAFF.

V usage is TRBV10-3 and J usage is TRBJ1-2, with D possibly being TRBD1 (5 bases). The ends were cut back, 3 bases at V and 2 bases at J, with 13 bases in the middle. CDR3 length equals 15 residues. The germline gives CDR1 ENHRY, CDR2 SYGVKD. The CDR3 DNA reads as TGTGCCATCAGTGATTACACAGGCACAAACTATGGCTACACCTTC. It codes for CAISDYTGTNYGYTF.

The chain is built from TRBV25-1 and TRBJ1-2; TRBD1 might be the D (6 bases). The CDR3 is 15 residues long. Per the germline V gene, CDR1 is MGHDK and CDR2 is SYGVNS. Trimming took off 2 bases at V and 1 base at J, with 11 bases between the two ends. As DNA, the CDR3 is TGTGCCAGCAGTGAAACCCAGGGGATTAACTATGGCTACACCTTC. Its protein is CASSETQGINYGYTF.

This clone was detected only a few times. The J gene is TRBJ1-6, the V gene TRBV7-2, with 7 bases identical to TRBD1. Germline V CDR1 and CDR2: SGHTA, FQGNSA. The CDR3 covers 17 residues. Trimming removed 5 bases from V and 4 bases from J; junction bases left unmatched: 11. CDR3 sequence (DNA): TGTGCCAGCAGCCTCCGACAGGGAATAGGGTATAATTCACCCCTCCACTTT. Its protein is CASSLRQGIGYNSPLHF.

The V gene is TRBV5-1, the J gene TRBJ1-1; the match to TRBD1 covers 7 bases. The CDR3 runs 14 residues. The germline V gene encodes CDR1 SGHRS and CDR2 YFSETQ. Trimming removed 4 bases from V and 2 bases from J; junction bases left unmatched: 5. The CDR3 spells CASSQDRLNTEAFF. The CDR3 DNA reads as TGCGCCAGCAGCCAGGACAGGCTAAACACTGAAGCTTTCTTT.

The genes are TRBV2 and TRBJ1-5; possibly TRBD1 for D (5 bases). Trimming took 8 bases from V and 1 from J, leaving 9 bases between them. This CDR3 spans 13 amino acids. From germline, CDR1 is SNHLY and CDR2 FYNNEI. The CDR3 DNA is TGTGCCAGCGCAAGGGGAAGCAATCAGCCCCAGCATTTT. Protein: CASARGSNQPQHF.

The chain employs TRBV9 and TRBJ2-3; no clear D. CDR3 length: 12 amino acids. Trimming pared 3 bases from V and 3 bases from J, leaving 5 bases between. The germline gives CDR1 SGDLS, CDR2 YYNGEE. CDR3 region: CASSGLTDTQYF. The DNA for the CDR3 is TGTGCCAGCAGCGGACTTACAGATACGCAGTATTTT.